The clone carrying this TCR beta chain was observed many times. Amplification of TCR beta CDR3 regions used RNA as the template. TCR CDR3 underwent first-round RT-PCR with the HTBI primer set. TCRdb fed the multiplex PCR reads into MiXCR, producing one record per CDR3 protein. The data hold more than 350,000 distinct CDR3 sequences, with about 14% observed a single time. The data stem from a study of T cells in Graves' hyperthyroidism and ophthalmopathy. The germline V gene encodes CDR1 LNHNV and CDR2 YYDKDF (reference sequence). This CDR3 has 17 residues. With V trimmed by 2 bases and J by 5 bases, 11 bases remained unmatched.

This chain joins TRBV15 and TRBJ2-3, with 9 bases fitting TRBD2. The specimen sequenced was blood. The origin of this receptor is a woman in her thirties with Graves' ophthalmopathy. This CDR3 is CATSRSIPGLAGDTQYF. The CDR3 nucleotides read TGTGCCACCAGCAGAAGTATACCGGGACTAGCAGGAGATACGCAGTATTTT. The complete variable domain, with remaining parts taken from reference TRBV15 and TRBJ2-3, reads DAMVIQNPRYQVTQFGKPVTLSCSQTLNHNVMYWYQQKSSQAPKLLFHYYDKDFNNEADTPDNFQSRRPNTSFCFLDIRSPGLGDTAMYLCATSRSIPGLAGDTQYFGPGTRLTVL.